The source of this T cell receptor beta chain is a study of CD8 T cells in ankylosing spondylitis. Findings of the study overall: A TCR beta motif made of eight highly homologous variants seemed typical of ankylosing spondylitis blood. Disease-associated clones were reportedly significantly overrepresented in matched ankylosing spondylitis synovial fluid. Clones linked to the disease showed a CD8+ phenotype. They occurred at relatively low frequencies in peripheral blood.

A word on this clonotype: Antigen specificity is unknown.

It was by quantitative 5'-RACE with molecular barcodes that TCR beta libraries were made. MiXCR was run by TCRdb on the 5' RACE reads, yielding one entry per CDR3 protein. The sample gives some 200,000 distinct CDR3 sequences, 9.5% to 15% of which show up once; about 15% is in the top ten. Trimming cost V 0 bases and J 2 bases; bases outside gene matches: 6. Germline CDR1 SGHDT, CDR2 YYEEEE. This CDR3 comprises 16 residues. The rearrangement uses TRBV5-6 and TRBJ2-7; the match to TRBD1 covers 9 bases. Sequencing used blood, either unsorted or a sorted T cell fraction (not recorded which). The receptor's source is a male donor with ankylosing spondylitis or in good health (not recorded which). The CDR3 nucleotides read TGTGCCAGCAGCTTGGTGGGACAGGGAATCCCCTACGAGCAGTACTTC. Protein: CASSLVGQGIPYEQYF.